This passage covers 6 T cell receptor beta chains from one sample sequenced in a study of CDR3 diversity in severe acne. Each CDR3 protein is one row after TCRdb ran MiXCR on the PCR reads. The sample includes approximately 80,000 distinct CDR3 sequences, around 50% of them seen just once. Sequences were obtained from blood. The origin of the receptors is a male donor in good health, without acne.

The CDR3 sequence is CASSLEGDSYVEQYF. CDR3 nucleotide sequence: TGTGCCAGCAGCTTGGAAGGCGACAGTTATGTCGAGCAGTACTTC. The rearrangement uses TRBV11-3 and TRBJ2-7, with D perhaps matching TRBD1 (5 bases). The CDR3 has 15 amino acids. V lost 3 bases, J lost 6 bases, and 18 bases lay in between. The germline CDR1 and CDR2 sequences are SGHNT and YENEEA.

The V gene is TRBV24-1, the J gene TRBJ2-7; TRBD2 is a possible D gene (6 bases). Trimming removed 8 bases at V and 2 bases at J, with 12 bases between. The CDR3 has 13 residues. Germline V gives CDR1 KGHDR, CDR2 SFDVKD. The DNA of the CDR3 is TGTGCCACCAATACGGAGGGAGCCTACGAGCAGTACTTC. Its translation: CATNTEGAYEQYF.

The rearrangement joins TRBV4-1 to TRBJ1-5; D not resolved. Germline values: CDR1 MGHRA, CDR2 YSYEKL. The ends were cut back, 0 bases at V and 14 bases at J, with 20 bases in the middle. This CDR3 region has 15 residues. The CDR3 loop reads CASSQERGLAAYEHF. For the CDR3, the DNA is TGCGCCAGCAGCCAAGAACGGGGTCTAGCGGCCTACGAGCATTTT.

Remarks on this clonotype: Germline and junction disagree at one end, which may indicate a read error. The rearrangement uses TRBV7-9 and TRBJ2-7, with 14 bases lining up with TRBD2. The CDR3 runs 15 residues. Germline lookup yields CDR1 SEHNR and CDR2 FQNEAQ (reference sequence). CDR3 region: CANSSGTSGGYEQYF. As DNA, the CDR3 is TGTGCCAACAGCTCCGGGACTAGCGGGGGCTACGAGCAGTACTTC.

The chain recombines TRBV20-1 with TRBJ1-6; no reliable D call. The V end was cut by 8 bases, the J end by 8 bases, with 13 bases between. Germline loops: CDR1 DFQATT, CDR2 SNEGSKA (reference sequence). This CDR3 comprises 12 residues. Here the CDR3 DNA reads TGCAGTACCAGAAGGTGGGATTCACCCCTCCACTTT. It yields the protein CSTRRWDSPLHF.

The CDR3 bases are TGTGCCAGCAGCTTAGCGAGCGGGCTAGCGGCGGTTGTAGAGCAGTACTTC. It specifies CASSLASGLAAVVEQYF. The chain couples TRBV7-2 to TRBJ2-7, with 7 bases identical to TRBD2. V lost 0 bases, J lost 7 bases, and 15 bases stayed unmatched. The CDR3 totals 17 residues. Per the germline V gene, CDR1 is SGHTA and CDR2 is FQGNSA.